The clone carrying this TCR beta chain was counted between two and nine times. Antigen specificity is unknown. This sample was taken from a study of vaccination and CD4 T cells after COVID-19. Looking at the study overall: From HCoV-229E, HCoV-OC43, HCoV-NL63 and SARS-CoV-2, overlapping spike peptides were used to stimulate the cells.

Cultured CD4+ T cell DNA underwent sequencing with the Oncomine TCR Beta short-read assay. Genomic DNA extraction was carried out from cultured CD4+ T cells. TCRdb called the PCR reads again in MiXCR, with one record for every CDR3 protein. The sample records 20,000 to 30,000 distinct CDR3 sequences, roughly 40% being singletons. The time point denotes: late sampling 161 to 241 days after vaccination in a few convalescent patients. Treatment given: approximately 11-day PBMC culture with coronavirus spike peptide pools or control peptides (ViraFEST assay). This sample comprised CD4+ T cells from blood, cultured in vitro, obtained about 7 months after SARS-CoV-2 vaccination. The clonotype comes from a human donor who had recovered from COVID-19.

CDR3 nucleotide sequence: TGTGCCACCAGTGAAGAGGCTTTCGAGACCCAGTACTTC. It translates to CATSEEAFETQYF. The chain carries TRBV24-1 and TRBJ2-5; unclear D gene. Trimming took off 4 bases at V and 5 bases at J, with 10 bases between the two ends. This CDR3 spans 13 amino acids. Per the germline V gene, CDR1 is KGHDR and CDR2 is SFDVKD.